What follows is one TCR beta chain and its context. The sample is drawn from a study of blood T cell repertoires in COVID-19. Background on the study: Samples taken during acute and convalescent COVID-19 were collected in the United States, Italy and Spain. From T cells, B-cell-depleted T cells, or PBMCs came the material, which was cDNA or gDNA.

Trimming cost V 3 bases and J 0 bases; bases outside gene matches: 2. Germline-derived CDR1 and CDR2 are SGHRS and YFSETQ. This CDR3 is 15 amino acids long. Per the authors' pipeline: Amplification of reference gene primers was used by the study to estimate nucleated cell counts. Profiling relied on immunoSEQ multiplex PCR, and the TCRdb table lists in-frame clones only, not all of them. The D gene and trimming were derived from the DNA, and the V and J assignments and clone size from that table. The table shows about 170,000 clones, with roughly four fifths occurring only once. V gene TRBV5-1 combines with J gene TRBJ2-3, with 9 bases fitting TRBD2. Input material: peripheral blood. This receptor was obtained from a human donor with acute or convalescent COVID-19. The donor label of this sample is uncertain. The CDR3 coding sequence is TGCGCCAGCAGCTCCCTAGCGGGAAGCACAGATACGCAGTATTTT. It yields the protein CASSSLAGSTDTQYF.